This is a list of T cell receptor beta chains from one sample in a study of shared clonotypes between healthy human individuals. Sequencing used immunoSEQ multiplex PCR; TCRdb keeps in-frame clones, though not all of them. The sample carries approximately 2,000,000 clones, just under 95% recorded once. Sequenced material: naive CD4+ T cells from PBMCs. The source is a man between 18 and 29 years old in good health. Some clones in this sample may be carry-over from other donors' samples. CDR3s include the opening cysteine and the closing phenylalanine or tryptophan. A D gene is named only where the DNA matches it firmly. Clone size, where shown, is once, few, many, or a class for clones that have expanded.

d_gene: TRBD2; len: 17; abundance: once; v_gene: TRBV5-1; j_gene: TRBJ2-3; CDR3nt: TGCGCCAGCAGCTTGCCCCGTCTAGCGGGCGTCACAGATACGCAGTATTTT; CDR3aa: CASSLPRLAGVTDTQYF
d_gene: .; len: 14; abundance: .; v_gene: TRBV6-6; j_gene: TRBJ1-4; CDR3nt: TGTGCCAGCAGCAAACAGGGAGACAATGAAAAACTGTTTTTT; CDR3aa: CASSKQGDNEKLFF
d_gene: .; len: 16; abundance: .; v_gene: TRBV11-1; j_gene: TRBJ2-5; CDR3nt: TGTGCCAGCAGCTTAGGGAGAGAGACGACCCGGAGGACCCAGTACTTC; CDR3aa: CASSLGRETTRRTQYF
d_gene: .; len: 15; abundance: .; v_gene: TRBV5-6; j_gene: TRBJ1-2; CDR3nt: TGTGCCAGCAGCTTGGTGGGAGCGGGGGGCTATGGCTACACCTTC; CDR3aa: CASSLVGAGGYGYTF
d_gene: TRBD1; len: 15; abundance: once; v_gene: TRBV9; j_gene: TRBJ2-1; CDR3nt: TGTGCCAGCAGCCGAGGGGGCAGGGAGACACATGAGCAGTTCTTC; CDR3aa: CASSRGGRETHEQFF
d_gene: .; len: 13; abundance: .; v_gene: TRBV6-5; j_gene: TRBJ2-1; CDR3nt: TGTGCCAGCAGATCCGACAGTTACAATGAGCAGTTCTTC; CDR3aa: CASRSDSYNEQFF
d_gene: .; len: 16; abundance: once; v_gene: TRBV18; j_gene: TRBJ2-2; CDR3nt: TGTGCCAGCTCGGCGGTTCTAGCGATCAACACCGGGGAGCTGTTTTTT; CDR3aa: CASSAVLAINTGELFF
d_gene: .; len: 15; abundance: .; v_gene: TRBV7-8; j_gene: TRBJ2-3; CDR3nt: TGTGCCAGCAGCTCCCAGGCCCTCCACACAGATACGCAGTATTTT; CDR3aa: CASSSQALHTDTQYF
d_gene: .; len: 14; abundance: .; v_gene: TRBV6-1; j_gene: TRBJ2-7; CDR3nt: TGTGCCAGCATCTTCTCCCGAGGGCTCTACGAGCAGTACTTC; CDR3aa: CASIFSRGLYEQYF
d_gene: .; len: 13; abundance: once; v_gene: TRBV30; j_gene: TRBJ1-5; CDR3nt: TGTGCCTGGAGTGATCGAGGGAATCAGCCCCAGCATTTT; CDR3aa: CAWSDRGNQPQHF
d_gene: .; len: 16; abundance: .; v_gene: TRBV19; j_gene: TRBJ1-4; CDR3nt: TGTGCCACCACGCCGACCGCTTCGGGGGTTGGTGAAAAACTGTTTTTT; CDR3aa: CATTPTASGVGEKLFF
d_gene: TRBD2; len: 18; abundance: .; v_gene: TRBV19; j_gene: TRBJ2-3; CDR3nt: TGTGCCAGTAGTATAGGCCGACTAGCGGGAGGCGAGACAGATACGCAGTATTTT; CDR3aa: CASSIGRLAGGETDTQYF
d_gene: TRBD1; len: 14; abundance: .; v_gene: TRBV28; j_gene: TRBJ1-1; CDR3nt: TGTGCCAGCGGGCAAGGGGGCTCCCCATGGGGCGCTTTCTTT; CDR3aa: CASGQGGSPWGAFF
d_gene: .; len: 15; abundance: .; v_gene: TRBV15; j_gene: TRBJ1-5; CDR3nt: TGTGCCACCAGCAGAGGGCGACAGATCAATCAGCCCCAGCATTTT; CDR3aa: CATSRGRQINQPQHF
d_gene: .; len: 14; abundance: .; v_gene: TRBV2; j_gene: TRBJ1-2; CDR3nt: TGTGCCAGCAGTGAAGGAGGAGGGGTTCATGGCTACACCTTC; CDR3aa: CASSEGGGVHGYTF
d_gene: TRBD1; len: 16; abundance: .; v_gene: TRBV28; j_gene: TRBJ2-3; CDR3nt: TGTGCCAGCAGTCCCATCGGACAGGGCATGACAGATACGCAGTATTTT; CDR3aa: CASSPIGQGMTDTQYF
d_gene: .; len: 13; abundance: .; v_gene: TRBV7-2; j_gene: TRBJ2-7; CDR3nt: TGTGCCAGCAGCTTATGGAACAGCTACGAGCAGTACTTC; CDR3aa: CASSLWNSYEQYF
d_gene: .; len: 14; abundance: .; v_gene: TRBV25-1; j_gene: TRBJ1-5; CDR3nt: TGTGCCAGCAGTGACCCGGCCTCCAATCAGCCCCAGCATTTT; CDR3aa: CASSDPASNQPQHF
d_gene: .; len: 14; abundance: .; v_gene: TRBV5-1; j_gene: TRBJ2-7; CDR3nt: TGCGCCAGCAGCTGGGGACGGCTCTCCTACGAGCAGTACTTC; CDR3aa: CASSWGRLSYEQYF
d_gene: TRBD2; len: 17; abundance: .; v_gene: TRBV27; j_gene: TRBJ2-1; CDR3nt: TGTGCCAGCAGTTTATTCGGGGGACTAGCGGCCTACAATGAGCAGTTCTTC; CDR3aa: CASSLFGGLAAYNEQFF
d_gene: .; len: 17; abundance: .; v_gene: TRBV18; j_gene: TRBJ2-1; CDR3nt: TGTGCCAGCTCACCTTATCTCTCGGAGCGTAGCACAAATGAGCAGTTCTTC; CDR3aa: CASSPYLSERSTNEQFF
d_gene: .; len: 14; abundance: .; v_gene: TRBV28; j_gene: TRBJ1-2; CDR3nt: TGTGCCAGCAGTTTCCCCCCAGGGCAAGGCGGCTACACCTTC; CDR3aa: CASSFPPGQGGYTF
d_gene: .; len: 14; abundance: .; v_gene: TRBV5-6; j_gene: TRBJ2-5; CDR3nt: TGTGCCAGCAGCTACCGGGGACCCGAAAGGACCCAGTACTTC; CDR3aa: CASSYRGPERTQYF
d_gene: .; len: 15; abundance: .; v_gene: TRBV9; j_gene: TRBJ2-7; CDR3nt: TGTGCCAGCAGCGTAGGGCCCAGGCGGGACTACGAGCAGTACTTC; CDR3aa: CASSVGPRRDYEQYF
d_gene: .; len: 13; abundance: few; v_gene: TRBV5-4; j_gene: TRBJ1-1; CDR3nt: TGTGCCAGCAGCCCGCGGGGGGTCACTGAAGCTTTCTTT; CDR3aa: CASSPRGVTEAFF
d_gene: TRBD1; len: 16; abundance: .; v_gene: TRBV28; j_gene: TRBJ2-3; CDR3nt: TGTGCCAGCAGCTCCCCGGGCCAGGGGGTGGGAGATACGCAGTATTTT; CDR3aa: CASSSPGQGVGDTQYF
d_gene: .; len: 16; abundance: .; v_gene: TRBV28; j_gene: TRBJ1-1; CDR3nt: TGTGCCAGCAGTTTAGCGGCAGGGCGGGGGAACACTGAAGCTTTCTTT; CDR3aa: CASSLAAGRGNTEAFF
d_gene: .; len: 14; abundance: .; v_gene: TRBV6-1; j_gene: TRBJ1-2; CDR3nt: TGTGCCAGCAGTGAAATGGCAGGGGTTGGAGGCTACACCTTC; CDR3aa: CASSEMAGVGGYTF
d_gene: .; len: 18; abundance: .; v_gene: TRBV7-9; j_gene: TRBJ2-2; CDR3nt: TGTGCCAGCAGCTTAGTAGGGGGGCGCAGGGCGCTGCCCGGGGAGCTGTTTTTT; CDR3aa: CASSLVGGRRALPGELFF
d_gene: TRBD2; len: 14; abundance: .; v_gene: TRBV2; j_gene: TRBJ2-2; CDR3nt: TGTGCCAGCGGACTAGCGGGAGTTACCGGGGAGCTGTTTTTT; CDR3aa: CASGLAGVTGELFF
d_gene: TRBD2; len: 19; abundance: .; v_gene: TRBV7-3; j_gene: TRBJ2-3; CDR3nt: TGTGCCAGCAGCCCAAAAGGGCGGGAGCATCACGGGGTGACAGATACGCAGTATTTT; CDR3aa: CASSPKGREHHGVTDTQYF
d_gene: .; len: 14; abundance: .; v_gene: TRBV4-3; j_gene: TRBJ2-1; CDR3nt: TGCGCCAGCAGCCAAGCCTTTTCGGCCGGTGAGCAGTTCTTC; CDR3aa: CASSQAFSAGEQFF
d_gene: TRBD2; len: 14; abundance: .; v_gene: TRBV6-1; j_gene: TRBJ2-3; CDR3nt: TGTGCCAGCACCCACGGGACTAAGCAAGATACGCAGTATTTT; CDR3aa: CASTHGTKQDTQYF
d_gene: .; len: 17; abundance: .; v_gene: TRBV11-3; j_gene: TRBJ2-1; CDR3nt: TGTGCCAGCAGCGCAAGCGGGACCAGGTACCAGGGGAATGAGCAGTTCTTC; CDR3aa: CASSASGTRYQGNEQFF
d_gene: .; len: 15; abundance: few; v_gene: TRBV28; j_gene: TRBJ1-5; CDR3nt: TGTGCCAGCGGATTTCTTGCCAGGGCCAATCAGCCCCAGCATTTT; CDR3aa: CASGFLARANQPQHF
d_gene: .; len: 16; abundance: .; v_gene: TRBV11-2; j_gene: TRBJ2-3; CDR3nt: TGTGCCAGCAGCACCAGACAGGGACTGGGGGAAGATACGCAGTATTTT; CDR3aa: CASSTRQGLGEDTQYF
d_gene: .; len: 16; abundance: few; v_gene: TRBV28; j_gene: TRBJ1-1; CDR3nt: TGTGCCAGCAGCCGCCAGAGGGGTCTGATGAACACTGAAGCTTTCTTT; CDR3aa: CASSRQRGLMNTEAFF
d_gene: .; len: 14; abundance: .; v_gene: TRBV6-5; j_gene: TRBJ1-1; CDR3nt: TGTGCCAGCAGCAAGCTGAACATGAACACTGAAGCTTTCTTT; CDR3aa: CASSKLNMNTEAFF
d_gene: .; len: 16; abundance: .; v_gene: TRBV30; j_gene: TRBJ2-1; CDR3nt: TGTGCCTGGAGATTATCACCAGGCAGTGGGTTCAATGAGCAGTTCTTC; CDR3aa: CAWRLSPGSGFNEQFF
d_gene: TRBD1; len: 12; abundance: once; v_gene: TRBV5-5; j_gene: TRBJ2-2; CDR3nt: TGTGCCAGCAGCTTGGGACAGGGGTGGCTGTTTTTT; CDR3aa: CASSLGQGWLFF
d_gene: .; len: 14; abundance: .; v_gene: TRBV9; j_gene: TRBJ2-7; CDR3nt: TGTGCCAGCAGCCCTACGGTCTCAACCTACGAGCAGTACTTC; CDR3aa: CASSPTVSTYEQYF
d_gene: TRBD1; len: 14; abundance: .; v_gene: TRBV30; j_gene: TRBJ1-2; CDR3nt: TGTGCCTGGAGACTGCGGGACAGGGGTCATGGCTACACCTTC; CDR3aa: CAWRLRDRGHGYTF
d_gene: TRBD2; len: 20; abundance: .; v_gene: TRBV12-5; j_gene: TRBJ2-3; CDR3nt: TGTGCTAGTGGTTTGGCCCCGACTAGCGGGAGGGGTTCTATGACAGATACGCAGTATTTT; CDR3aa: CASGLAPTSGRGSMTDTQYF
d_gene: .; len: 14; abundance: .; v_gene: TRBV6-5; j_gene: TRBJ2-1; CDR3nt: TGTGCCAACCCGACCGGGACTTCCTACAATGAGCAGTTCTTC; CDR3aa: CANPTGTSYNEQFF
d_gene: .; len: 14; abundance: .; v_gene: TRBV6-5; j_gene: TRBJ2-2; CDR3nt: TGTGCCAGCAGTTACTCGAGGAACACCGGGGAGCTGTTTTTT; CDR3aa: CASSYSRNTGELFF
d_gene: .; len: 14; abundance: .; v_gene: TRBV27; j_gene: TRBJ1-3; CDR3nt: TGTGCCAGCAGAGGTACAGGCTCTGGAAACACCATATATTTT; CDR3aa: CASRGTGSGNTIYF
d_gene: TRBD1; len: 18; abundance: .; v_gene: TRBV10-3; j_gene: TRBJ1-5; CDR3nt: TGTGCCATCAGTGAGTCTAACAGGGGGAAGTGGAGCAATCAGCCCCAGCATTTT; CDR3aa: CAISESNRGKWSNQPQHF
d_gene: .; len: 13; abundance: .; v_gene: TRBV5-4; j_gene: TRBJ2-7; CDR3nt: TGTGCCAGCAGCTTGGCGCTAGCAGGCGAGCAGTACTTC; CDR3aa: CASSLALAGEQYF
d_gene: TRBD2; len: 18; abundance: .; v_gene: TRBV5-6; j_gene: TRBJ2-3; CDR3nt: TGTGCCAGCAGCTTGAGTTCTAGCGGGAGACGAGGGACAGATACGCAGTATTTT; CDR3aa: CASSLSSSGRRGTDTQYF
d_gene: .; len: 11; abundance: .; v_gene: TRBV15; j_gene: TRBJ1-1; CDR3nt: TGTGCCACCAGCTCCTCCGGGTTAGCTTTCTTT; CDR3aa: CATSSSGLAFF
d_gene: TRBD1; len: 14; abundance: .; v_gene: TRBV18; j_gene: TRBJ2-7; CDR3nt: TGTGCCAGCTCACCCGACAGGGGTTGGAACGAGCAGTACTTC; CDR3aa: CASSPDRGWNEQYF
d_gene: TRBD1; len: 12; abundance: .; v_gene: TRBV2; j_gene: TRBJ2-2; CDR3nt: TGTGCCATACAGGGGGACACCGGGGAGCTGTTTTTT; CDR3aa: CAIQGDTGELFF
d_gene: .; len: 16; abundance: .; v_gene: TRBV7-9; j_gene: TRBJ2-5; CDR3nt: TGTGCCAGCAGCCTAGGGGCAGGAACACGCTTAGAGACCCAGTACTTC; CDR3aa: CASSLGAGTRLETQYF
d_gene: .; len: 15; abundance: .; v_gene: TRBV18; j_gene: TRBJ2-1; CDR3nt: TGTGCCAGCTCACTATTGGACCATCTATACAATGAGCAGTTCTTC; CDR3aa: CASSLLDHLYNEQFF
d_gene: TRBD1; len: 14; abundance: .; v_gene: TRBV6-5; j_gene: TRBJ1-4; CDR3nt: TGTGCCAGCAGAGTCGGACAGGGTAATGAAAAACTGTTTTTT; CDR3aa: CASRVGQGNEKLFF
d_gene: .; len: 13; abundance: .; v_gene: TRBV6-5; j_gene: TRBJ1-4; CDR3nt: TGTGCCGTGGGGGGGACTACGGGTGAAAAACTGTTTTTT; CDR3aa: CAVGGTTGEKLFF
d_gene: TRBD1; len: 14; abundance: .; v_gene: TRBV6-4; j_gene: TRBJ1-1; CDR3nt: TGTGCCAGCAGTGACGGGACAGGGCGAACTGAAGCTTTCTTT; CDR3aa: CASSDGTGRTEAFF
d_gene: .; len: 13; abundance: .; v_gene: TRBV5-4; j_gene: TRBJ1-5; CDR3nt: TGTGCCAGCAGCTTGTATGGGAATGAGCCCCAGCATTTT; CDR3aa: CASSLYGNEPQHF
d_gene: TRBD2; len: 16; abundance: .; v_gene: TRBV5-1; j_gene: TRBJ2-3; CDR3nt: TGCGCCAGCAGCTTGGCCGCTAGCGGGAGAACAGATACGCAGTATTTT; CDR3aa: CASSLAASGRTDTQYF
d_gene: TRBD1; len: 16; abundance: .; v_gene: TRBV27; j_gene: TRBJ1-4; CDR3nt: TGTGCCAGCACTTGGGACAGGGGGCCGGTCCGTGAAAAACTGTTTTTT; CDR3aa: CASTWDRGPVREKLFF